One and the same sample provided the 23 T cell receptor beta chains below, sequenced in a study of Graves' ophthalmopathy and Graves' hyperthyroidism. Amplification targeted the TCR beta CDR3 regions, with RNA transcripts as the source material. First-round RT-PCR with HTBI primers preceded a second-round multiplex PCR. TCRdb recomputed calls from the multiplex PCR reads with MiXCR, one row per CDR3 protein. This repertoire shows 500,000 to 700,000 distinct CDR3 sequences, under 45% found once; its top ten account for 3.5% to 4.5%. What was sequenced was peripheral blood or thyroid tissue (not recorded which). The receptors come from an adult man with Graves' hyperthyroidism.

The chain is built from TRBV6-5 and TRBJ1-3; 9 bases are a match to TRBD1. Germline V lookup: CDR1 MNHEY, CDR2 SVGAGI. The CDR3 runs to 16 residues. With 2 bases clipped from V and 6 bases from J, the junction kept 8 bases outside the gene matches. CDR3 protein: CASSYESGQGQNTIYF. In DNA form, the CDR3 reads TGTGCCAGCAGTTACGAGTCCGGACAGGGGCAAAACACCATATATTTT.

This chain links TRBV20-1 with TRBJ2-7; 9 bases fit TRBD1. The CDR3 is made up of 12 amino acids. Germline V gives CDR1 DFQATT, CDR2 SNEGSKA (reference sequence). Trimming at V came to 6 bases and at J to 4 bases, leaving 4 bases not matched to a gene. The CDR3 nucleotides read TGCAGTGCCAGCGGGACAGGGTACGAGCAGTACTTC. It yields the protein CSASGTGYEQYF.

This clonotype was recorded many times. J is TRBJ2-5 and V is TRBV20-1, with D hard to call. This CDR3 has 11 amino acids. Trimming took off 5 bases at V and 6 bases at J, with 10 bases between the two ends. Germline V gene sequence: CDR1 DFQATT, CDR2 SNEGSKA (reference sequence). The CDR3 sequence: CSALWTKTQYF. The CDR3 DNA follows: TGCAGTGCTCTCTGGACGAAGACCCAGTACTTC.

This clonotype appeared many times. The chain employs TRBV10-3 and TRBJ1-5; no definite D call. Trimming removed 0 bases from V and 2 bases from J, with 8 bases in between. Germline CDR1 and CDR2: ENHRY and SYGVKD. The CDR3 has 15 amino acids. The CDR3 spells CAISESILGNQPQHF. As DNA, the CDR3 is TGTGCCATCAGTGAGTCGATCCTCGGCAATCAGCCCCAGCATTTT.

This chain uses TRBV7-2 with TRBJ1-5; 7 bases line up with TRBD1. Trimming cost V 6 bases and J 6 bases; bases outside gene matches: 20. There are 18 residues in the CDR3. CDR1 SGHTA and CDR2 FQGNSA come from the germline V gene. The CDR3 is CASSFTPNGAGGGQPQHF. CDR3 bases: TGTGCCAGCAGTTTTACGCCGAACGGGGCAGGGGGTGGTCAGCCCCAGCATTTT.

This sequence joins TRBV5-1 and TRBJ2-7; D gene unclear. V lost 3 bases and J lost 3, with 16 bases in between. The V gene's germline CDR1 is SGHRS and CDR2 YFSETQ. The CDR3 loop spans 15 amino acids. Here the CDR3 DNA reads TGCGCCAGCAGCTCGGTCGCCCTTTTCGGCTACGAGCAGTACTTC. Amino acids: CASSSVALFGYEQYF.

This clonotype was found once. J is TRBJ1-5 and V is TRBV20-1, with D tentatively TRBD1 or TRBD2 (7 bases each). The DNA end is a closer match to TRBJ2-3, so the J assignment may be wrong. The CDR3 length is 15 residues. Germline V lookup: CDR1 DFQATT, CDR2 SNEGSKA (reference sequence). CDR3 sequence reads: CSASEGAGEGDTQYF. CDR3 DNA sequence: TGCAGTGCCAGCGAGGGGGCGGGAGAGGGAGATACGCAGTATTTT.

This clonotype is a singleton in its sample. Compared with germline, one end of the junction differs, possibly owing to a read error. This rearrangement joins TRBV19 to TRBJ1-1; D call uncertain. Looked up from germline, CDR1 is LNHDA and CDR2 is SQIVND (reference sequence). The CDR3 has 14 residues. The CDR3 reads CASSVLGENTVAFF. The CDR3 DNA reads as TGTGCCAGTAGCGTCCTGGGAGAGAACACTGTAGCTTTCTTT. Full variable domain (remainder filled in from reference TRBV19 and TRBJ1-1): DGGITQSPKYLFRKEGQNVTLSCEQNLNHDAMYWYRQDPGQGLRLIYYSQIVNDFQKGDIAEGYSVSREKKESFPLTVTSAQKNPTAFYLCASSVLGENTVAFFGQGTRLTVV.

This clonotype was found many times. The chain employs TRBV6-1 and TRBJ1-5, with D unresolved. Per the germline V gene, CDR1 is MNHNS and CDR2 is SASEGT. The CDR3 contains 11 residues. Deletions cut 5 bases from V and 5 bases from J, with 4 bases between. The CDR3 is CASSKDQPQHF. The DNA for the CDR3 is TGTGCCAGCAGTAAGGATCAGCCCCAGCATTTT.

As for this clonotype: It may be a read error: a sequence one base away is much more abundant. This is likely a read error, given that the CDR3 carries no conserved phenylalanine or tryptophan at its end. The V call is TRBV20-1, the J call TRBJ2-7; no clear D. The CDR3 covers 12 residues. V was trimmed by 4 bases and J by 2 bases, leaving 9 bases between them. CDR1 is DFQATT, CDR2 SNEGSKA, per germline (reference sequence). The CDR3 region has the DNA TGCAGTGCTAAGCACTATACCTACGAGCAGTACCTC. Translation: CSAKHYTYEQYL.

The table lists this clonotype with a few counts. The chain links TRBV19 to TRBJ1-2; no reliable D call. Per the germline V gene, CDR1 is LNHDA and CDR2 is SQIVND (reference sequence). This CDR3 is built from 13 residues. Trimming stripped 0 bases from V and 8 bases from J, with 10 bases between. The CDR3 region has the DNA TGTGCCAGTAGTATAGACCCCACGGGGGGCTACACCTTC. It translates to CASSIDPTGGYTF.

This clonotype turned up a few times. The rearrangement joins TRBV5-5 to TRBJ2-2; the match to TRBD1 covers 10 bases. CDR1 is SGHKS, CDR2 YYEKEE, per germline (reference sequence). V shed 3 bases, J shed 3 bases, and the junction held 5 bases outside the gene matches. The CDR3 is 16 amino acids. CDR3 loop: CASSYLGTGDTGELFF. The CDR3 region has the DNA TGTGCCAGCAGCTATCTAGGGACAGGGGACACCGGGGAGCTGTTTTTT.

A note on this clonotype: A much larger clonotype is one base distant, so this may be a read error. The chain carries TRBV6-5 and TRBJ1-5, with D perhaps matching TRBD1 (5 bases). The CDR3 is 14 residues long. Trimming cost V 6 bases and J 5 bases, with 14 bases left between them. Germline loops: CDR1 MNHEY, CDR2 SVGAGI. The CDR3, as DNA: TGTGCCAGCAGCCTTGCAGGGCTCGATCAGCCCCAGCATTTT. Translating it yields CASSLAGLDQPQHF.

Turning to this clonotype: Possible read error: a much larger clone is one base away. The rearrangement joins TRBV7-6 to TRBJ2-7; 8 bases match TRBD2. The CDR3 is made up of 18 amino acids. The V gene's germline CDR1 is SGHVS and CDR2 FNYEAQ. The CDR3 is CASSLVGPGGSGTYEQCF. CDR3 bases: TGTGCCAGCAGCTTAGTTGGCCCGGGGGGTAGCGGGACCTACGAGCAGTGCTTC.

This rearrangement joins TRBV7-2 to TRBJ2-5; D call uncertain. Germline V gene sequence: CDR1 SGHTA, CDR2 FQGNSA. This CDR3 has 14 residues. The V and J ends lost 3 bases and 2 bases respectively, with 10 bases between them. The CDR3 DNA follows: TGTGCCAGCAGCTTGGCTCTATCTCAAGAGACCCAGTACTTC. Translating it yields CASSLALSQETQYF.

The V gene is TRBV7-8, the J gene TRBJ1-5, with TRBD1 identical over 7 bases. Germline CDR1 and CDR2: SGHVS and FQNEAQ. Trimming removed 2 bases from V and 4 bases from J; junction bases left unmatched: 17. This CDR3 has 19 amino acids. The CDR3 DNA reads TGTGCCAGCAGCTTAAGCTACGCGGGAGTAGGGGGCATGAATCAGCCCCAGCATTTT. This encodes CASSLSYAGVGGMNQPQHF.

The chain employs TRBV20-1 and TRBJ2-2; D is ambiguous. Trimming stripped 1 base from V and 5 bases from J, with 11 bases between. The CDR3 runs to 14 residues. The germline V gene has CDR1 DFQATT and CDR2 SNEGSKA (reference sequence). The CDR3 nucleotides read TGCAGTGCTAGAGGGGCCCTCACTACCGGGGAGCTGTTTTTT. Residues: CSARGALTTGELFF.

The V call is TRBV20-1, the J call TRBJ1-4; D unresolved. This CDR3 spans 14 amino acids. Trimming removed 3 bases from V and 8 bases from J, with 16 bases in between. Germline V CDR1 and CDR2: DFQATT, SNEGSKA (reference sequence). CDR3: CSASLAGVKEKLFF. In nucleotides, the CDR3 is TGCAGTGCTAGCCTAGCGGGAGTGAAGGAAAAACTGTTTTTT.

The V and J genes are TRBV6-5 and TRBJ2-7, with 12 bases matching TRBD2. With 6 bases clipped from V and 5 bases from J, the junction kept 14 bases outside the gene matches. The germline V gene encodes CDR1 MNHEY and CDR2 SVGAGI. The CDR3 has 17 amino acids. CDR3 region: CASRSRRLAGAPNEQYF. CDR3 nucleotide sequence: TGTGCCAGCAGGTCTCGAAGACTAGCGGGAGCTCCCAACGAGCAGTACTTC.

This clonotype was counted at least ten times. CDR3 in DNA: TGCGCCAGCAGCACGGGGACAGCCAACTATGGCTACACCTTC. Translating it yields CASSTGTANYGYTF. The chain carries TRBV5-1 and TRBJ1-2; 7 bases line up with TRBD1. V gave up 4 bases and J gave up 2 bases; unmatched junction bases: 5. This CDR3 comprises 14 residues. CDR1 and CDR2 (germline): SGHRS, YFSETQ.

At least ten counts were recorded for this clonotype. This chain links TRBV5-8 with TRBJ1-2, with 9 bases matching TRBD1. The CDR3 spans 14 residues. The germline gives CDR1 SGHTS, CDR2 YDEGEE. J was trimmed by 7 bases and V by 1 base; bases with no gene match: 5. The CDR3 is CASSLQQGAVGYTF. DNA of the CDR3: TGTGCCAGCAGCTTGCAACAGGGGGCGGTTGGCTACACCTTC. The complete variable domain, with remaining parts taken from reference TRBV5-8 and TRBJ1-2, reads EAGVTQSPTHLIKTRGQQATLRCSPISGHTSVYWYQQALGLGLQFLLWYDEGEERNRGNFPPRFSGRQFPNYSSELNVNALELEDSALYLCASSLQQGAVGYTFGSGTRLTVV.

Points on this clonotype: Just one base apart from a much larger clone, this may be a read error. V gene TRBV12-3 or TRBV12-4 combines with J gene TRBJ1-1; D possibly corresponds to TRBD1 (6 bases). The CDR3 length is 14 residues. Deletions cut 4 bases from V and 6 bases from J, with 15 bases between. This CDR3 reads CASSWYGGQAEAFF. The DNA for the CDR3 is TGTGCCAGCAGTTGGTACGGGGGGCAGGCTGAAGCTTTCTTT.

In this sample, this clonotype turned up many times. The genes are TRBV5-4 and TRBJ1-2, with 7 bases aligning to TRBD1. The CDR3 is 14 amino acids. V was clipped by 0 bases and J by 4 bases; unmatched bases: 3. Germline V gives CDR1 SGHNT, CDR2 YYREEE (reference sequence). The CDR3 nucleotides read TGTGCCAGCAGCTTGGCAGGGGGGAGCTATGGCTACACCTTC. It specifies CASSLAGGSYGYTF.